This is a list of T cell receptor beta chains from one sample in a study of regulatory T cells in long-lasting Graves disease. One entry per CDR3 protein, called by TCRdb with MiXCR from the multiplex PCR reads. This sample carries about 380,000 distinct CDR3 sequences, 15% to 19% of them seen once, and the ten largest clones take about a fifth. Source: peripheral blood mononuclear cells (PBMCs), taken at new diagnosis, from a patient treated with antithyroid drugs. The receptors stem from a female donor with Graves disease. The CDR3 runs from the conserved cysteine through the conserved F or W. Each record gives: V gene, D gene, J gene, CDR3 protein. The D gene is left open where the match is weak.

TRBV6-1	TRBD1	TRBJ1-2	CASSRGTARNYGYTF
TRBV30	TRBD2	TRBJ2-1	CAWSAGDGTYNEQFF
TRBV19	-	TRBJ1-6	CASSIGSSPLHF
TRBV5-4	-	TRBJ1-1	CASSLPAGGRTEAFF
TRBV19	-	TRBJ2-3	CASSIPQGGKSTDTQYF
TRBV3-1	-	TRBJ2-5	CASSPWGVVAAIQETQYF
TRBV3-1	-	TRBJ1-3	CASSQESGTGNTIYF
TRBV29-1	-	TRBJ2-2	CSVERLNGGELFF
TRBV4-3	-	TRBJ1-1	CASIQGFLTEAFF
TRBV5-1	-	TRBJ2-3	CASSSDLTSTDTQYF
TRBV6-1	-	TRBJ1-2	CASIGGRGGYTF
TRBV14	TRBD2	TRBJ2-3	CASSHSYILAGGADTQYF
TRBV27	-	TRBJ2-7	CASSLIRSERSYEQYF
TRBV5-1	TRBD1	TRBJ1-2	CASSLGTGDYGYTF
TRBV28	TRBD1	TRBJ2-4	CASSPPRYRGRFGFQYF
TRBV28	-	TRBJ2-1	CASSHKAGLRYNEQFF
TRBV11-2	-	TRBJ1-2	CASSFTDYGYTF
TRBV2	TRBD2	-	CASSALAGGSYEQYF
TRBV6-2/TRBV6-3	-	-	CASSGSTREQFF
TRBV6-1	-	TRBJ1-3	CASSETERLSGNTIYF
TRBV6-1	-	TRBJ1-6	CASTPGVYNSPLHF
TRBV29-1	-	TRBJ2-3	CSEGDPSTDTQYF
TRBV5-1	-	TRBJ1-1	CASSSRGALNTEAFF
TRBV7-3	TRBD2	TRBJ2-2	CASSLRGTSGTGELFF
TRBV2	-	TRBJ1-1	CASSESAGYTEAFF
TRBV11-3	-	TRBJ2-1	CASSLGTPGRRRGTDEQFF
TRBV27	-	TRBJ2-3	CASSLGGGQYF
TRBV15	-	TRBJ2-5	CATSRREYQETQYF
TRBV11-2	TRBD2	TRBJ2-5	CASSLGPERSGSRRETQYF
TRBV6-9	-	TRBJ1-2	CASSYLGTGGYTF
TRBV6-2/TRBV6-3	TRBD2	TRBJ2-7	CASSTAGLAGAYEQYF
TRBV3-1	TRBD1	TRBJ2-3	CASSPLERGRLRDTQYF
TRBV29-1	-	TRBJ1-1	CSGHPADLNTEAFF
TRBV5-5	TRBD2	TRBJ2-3	CASSLEWREWDTQYF
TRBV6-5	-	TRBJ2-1	CASSYSGGVAYNEQFF
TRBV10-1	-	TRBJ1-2	CASSAGLLYGYTF
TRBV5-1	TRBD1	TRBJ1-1	CASSLATGDTEAFF
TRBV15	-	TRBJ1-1	CASRFLQGTEAFF
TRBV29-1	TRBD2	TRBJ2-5	CSVEWLAGVLDETQYF
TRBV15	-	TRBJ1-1	CATSRGDHSAEAFF
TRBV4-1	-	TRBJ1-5	CASSRAGTPELGQPQHF
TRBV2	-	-	CASTGLGETQYF
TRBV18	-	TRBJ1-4	CASSPRTVRGEKLFF
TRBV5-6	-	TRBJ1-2	CASSLIHGTSEEGGYTF